This paragraph covers one T cell receptor beta chain sequence. This sample is drawn from a study of blood T cell repertoires in COVID-19. Study-level information: T cells, B-cell-depleted T cells, or PBMCs supplied cDNA or gDNA.

The protocol was immunoSEQ multiplex PCR, while the TCRdb copy is restricted to in-frame clones and leaves out a portion. The table includes about 72,000 clones, 75% to 90% detected once. The source of this sequence is a young man with acute or convalescent COVID-19. Sequencing was done on a sample of peripheral blood.

The DNA of the CDR3 is TGTGCCAGTCGCGGGACAGGGGCTGTCGGGGAGCTGTTTTTT. This codes for CASRGTGAVGELFF. The gene calls are TRBV19 and TRBJ2-2; 10 bases fit TRBD1. J gave up 7 bases and V 8 bases, and 7 bases lay outside the gene matches. Germline CDR1 reads LNHDA; CDR2 reads SQIVND (reference sequence). The CDR3 is made up of 14 amino acids.